The 27 T cell receptor beta chains below come from one sample, sequenced in a study of vaccination and CD4 T cells after COVID-19 (dated 2022 in TCRdb). The label giving this sample's treatment or condition can be read as: roughly ten-day PBMC culture with coronavirus spike peptide pools or control peptides (ViraFEST assay). These receptors have no known antigen. Libraries were built with PCR. The sample was run on an Illumina iSeq 100. TCR sequencing of DNA from cultured CD4+ T cells used the Oncomine TCR Beta short-read assay at the Johns Hopkins FTIC core. TCRdb applied fastp at Q25 and MiXCR to the public reads, then kept only in-frame beta chains. Identical CDR3 protein sequences are pooled into one entry, listed with their most common genes and DNA. This sample gives under 7,000 distinct CDR3 sequences in total; roughly 18% of them show up just once. The ten biggest clones cover less than 25% of the sample.

The source material was CD4+ T cells from blood, cultured in vitro. The receptors were gathered from a human donor who had recovered from COVID-19.

This clonotype was found a few times. The rearrangement links TRBV12-3 or TRBV12-4 to TRBJ2-5; D unresolved. Trimming stripped 4 bases from V and 4 bases from J, with 10 bases between. This CDR3 is 13 amino acids long. This chain's CDR3 is CASSSVATETQYF. The CDR3 region has the DNA TGTGCCAGCAGTTCCGTAGCAACAGAGACCCAGTACTTC.

This clonotype was seen only a few times. J is TRBJ2-2 and V is TRBV12-5; 8 bases align to TRBD1. The CDR3 consists of 17 residues. V was pared by 0 bases and J by 2 bases, with 5 bases of the junction left unmatched. The germline V gene has CDR1 LGHNT and CDR2 FRNRAP. The CDR3 loop reads CASGLVWQGANTGELFF. The CDR3 DNA follows: TGTGCTAGTGGTTTGGTATGGCAGGGGGCTAACACCGGGGAGCTGTTTTTT.

The chain joins TRBV29-1 to TRBJ2-1; 10 nucleotides agree with TRBD1. Germline V gives CDR1 SQVTM, CDR2 ANQGSEA. V shed 4 bases, J shed 4 bases, and the junction held 4 bases outside the gene matches. This CDR3 is 14 amino acids long. This chain's CDR3 is CSVVGQGKYNEQFF. The CDR3 coding sequence is TGCAGCGTTGTGGGACAGGGGAAGTACAATGAGCAGTTCTTC.

This clonotype is labeled as medium-sized. The rearrangement joins TRBV15 to TRBJ1-5; weak D call: TRBD1 (5 bases). Germline V lookup: CDR1 LNHNV, CDR2 YYDKDF (reference sequence). CDR3 length: 14 residues. V was trimmed by 0 bases and J by 9 bases, leaving 12 bases between them. The CDR3, as DNA: TGTGCCACCAGCAGAGAGTCGGGGGGTTGGCCCCAGCATTTT. Encoded protein: CATSRESGGWPQHF.

This clonotype has only a few counts. This chain uses TRBV11-2 with TRBJ1-2; the match to TRBD1 covers 8 bases. V was pared by 0 bases and J by 7 bases, with 7 bases of the junction left unmatched. The CDR3 is 15 amino acids. Germline V CDR1 and CDR2: SGHAT, FQNNGV. The CDR3 DNA sequence: TGTGCCAGCAGCTTAGATGCGGGACAGGTAGTTGGCTACACCTTC. Amino acids: CASSLDAGQVVGYTF. Combining the CDR3 with reference TRBV11-2 and TRBJ1-2 gives the whole variable domain EAGVAQSPRYKIIEKRQSVAFWCNPISGHATLYWYQQILGQGPKLLIQFQNNGVVDDSQLPKDRFSAERLKGVDSTLKIQPAKLEDSAVYLCASSLDAGQVVGYTFGSGTRLTVV.

The table lists this clonotype with a few counts. The J gene is TRBJ2-5, the V gene TRBV11-2; D is unresolved. Trimming took off 5 bases at V and 5 bases at J, with 15 bases between the two ends. Per the germline V gene, CDR1 is SGHAT and CDR2 is FQNNGV. The CDR3 covers 14 residues. In nucleotides, the CDR3 is TGTGCCAGCAGCCCCCCCGCAATCCGGGAGACCCAGTACTTC. Translation: CASSPPAIRETQYF.

This clonotype is classed as medium-sized. The V call is TRBV6-1, the J call TRBJ1-6; D not certain. CDR3 length equals 14 residues. V lost 1 base, J lost 8 bases, and 9 bases lay in between. CDR1 is MNHNS and CDR2 is SASEGT in the germline V gene. The DNA of the CDR3 is TGTGCCAGCAGTGAAGGTGAGGGATATTCACCCCTCCACTTT. The encoded protein is CASSEGEGYSPLHF.

The V gene is TRBV6-2 or TRBV6-3, the J gene TRBJ2-7, with TRBD1 identical over 7 bases. CDR3 length: 15 residues. The V and J ends lost 7 bases and 2 bases, in that order; junction bases with no gene match: 11. CDR1 and CDR2 from the germline V gene are MNHEY and SVGEGT. The CDR3 loop reads CASTKGARDTYEQYF. The CDR3 bases are TGTGCCAGCACCAAGGGGGCCAGGGACACCTACGAGCAGTACTTC.

The sample holds a few counts of this clonotype. The V and J genes are TRBV12-3 or TRBV12-4 and TRBJ2-3; D call uncertain. The V gene lost 0 bases and the J gene lost 0 bases, with 7 bases spanning the gap. The CDR3 runs to 15 residues. The CDR3 DNA reads as TGTGCCAGCAGTTTAGCGACCTCTAGCACAGATACGCAGTATTTT. Translation: CASSLATSSTDTQYF.

The CDR3 DNA reads TGTGCCAGTGACAGGGGATACTATGGCTACACCTTC. Amino acid sequence: CASDRGYYGYTF. The chain joins TRBV19 to TRBJ1-2, with 8 nucleotides matching TRBD1. The CDR3 sequence is 12 residues long. Germline V gene lookup returns CDR1 LNHDA and CDR2 SQIVND (reference sequence). The V gene end was trimmed by 8 bases and the J gene end by 3 bases; junction bases not matched to a gene: 2.

The chain couples TRBV20-1 to TRBJ2-7; possible D gene TRBD1, 6 bases. Deletions cut 5 bases from V and 6 bases from J, with 20 bases between. Germline V CDR1 and CDR2: DFQATT, SNEGSKA (reference sequence). This CDR3 has 14 residues. The CDR3 spells CSAEDGDIAVEQYF. DNA for the CDR3: TGCAGTGCTGAGGACGGGGACATAGCTGTCGAGCAGTACTTC.

By its share, this clonotype is medium-sized. This CDR3 is CSATDSGATDTQYF. CDR3 DNA: TGCAGTGCTACAGATAGCGGGGCCACAGATACGCAGTATTTT. The chain carries TRBV20-1 and TRBJ2-3; the match to TRBD2 covers 8 bases. Germline trimming cut 4 bases from V and 2 bases from J; bases unmatched to any gene: 5. Germline V lookup: CDR1 DFQATT, CDR2 SNEGSKA (reference sequence). This CDR3 is 14 amino acids long.

This clonotype is classed as medium-sized. This chain links TRBV27 with TRBJ1-6; D is undetermined. The length of the CDR3 is 13 residues. Germline values: CDR1 MNHEY, CDR2 SMNVEV (reference sequence). Trimming removed 7 bases at V and 0 bases at J, with 4 bases between. CDR3 in amino acids: CASKSSYNSPLHF. In DNA form, the CDR3 reads TGTGCCAGCAAGAGCTCCTATAATTCACCCCTCCACTTT.

The rearrangement joins TRBV20-1 to TRBJ1-6; D remains ambiguous. Trimming stripped 3 bases from V and 7 bases from J, with 7 bases between. CDR1 is DFQATT and CDR2 is SNEGSKA in the germline V gene (reference sequence). The CDR3 is 12 amino acids. CDR3 in amino acids: CSARVGNSPLHF. The CDR3 nucleotides are TGCAGTGCTAGGGTGGGGAATTCACCCCTCCACTTT.

The chain carries TRBV11-3 and TRBJ2-5, with TRBD2 matching over 9 bases. Germline-derived CDR1 and CDR2 are SGHNT and YENEEA. The length of the CDR3 is 20 residues. Trimming cost V 5 bases and J 4 bases; bases outside gene matches: 23. CDR3 bases: TGTGCCAGCAGCCCCCGGGCTACGGCGGGGGGGCTCAGAAGGAGAGAGACCCAGTACTTC. As protein: CASSPRATAGGLRRRETQYF. The whole variable domain, filled in from reference TRBV11-3 and TRBJ2-5, reads EAGVVQSPRYKIIEKKQPVAFWCNPISGHNTLYWYLQNLGQGPELLIRYENEEAVDDSQLPKDRFSAERLKGVDSTLKIQPAELGDSAVYLCASSPRATAGGLRRRETQYFGPGTRLLVL.

This clonotype was counted only a few times. The chain joins TRBV5-1 to TRBJ1-1; unclear D gene. V was shortened by 0 bases and J by 5 bases, with 17 bases between the two germline ends. The CDR3 spans 16 residues. Germline CDR1 reads SGHRS; CDR2 reads YFSETQ. The CDR3 DNA is TGCGCCAGCAGCTTGGGTCTGGGAGCAGCTACTACTGAAGCTTTCTTT. Protein sequence: CASSLGLGAATTEAFF.

J is TRBJ1-1 and V is TRBV3-1; D gene uncertain. V lost 7 bases and J lost 1, with 13 bases in between. Germline assignment: CDR1 LGHDT and CDR2 YNNKEL (reference sequence). This CDR3 region has 14 residues. CDR3 DNA sequence: TGTGCCAGCATCCCCCGGCTCGGGAACACTGAAGCTTTCTTT. Its protein is CASIPRLGNTEAFF.

The chain is built from TRBV28 and TRBJ1-5, with D maybe TRBD1 (5 bases). CDR1 is MDHEN, CDR2 SYDVKM, per germline. The CDR3 is 17 amino acids. The germline V and J ends were trimmed by 3 bases and 1 base, with 16 bases remaining between them. The CDR3 DNA follows: TGTGCCAGCAGTTTGCCACCCAGGGTACAAAGCAATCAGCCCCAGCATTTT. Protein product: CASSLPPRVQSNQPQHF.

This clonotype showed up just a few times. The chain recombines TRBV12-3 or TRBV12-4 with TRBJ2-7; 8 bases fit TRBD1. V gave up 6 bases and J gave up 0 bases; unmatched junction bases: 4. The CDR3 is made up of 14 amino acids. The CDR3 region has the DNA TGTGCCAGCAGATGGACAGGGAGCTCCTACGAGCAGTACTTC. The encoded protein is CASRWTGSSYEQYF.

This clonotype appeared a few times. The gene calls are TRBV12-3 or TRBV12-4 and TRBJ2-2; TRBD1 agrees at 7 bases. The CDR3 is made up of 15 amino acids. V trimming: 5 bases; J trimming: 6 bases; junction bases outside the gene matches: 9. The chain's CDR3 is CASSPNRGTAGELFF. CDR3 DNA: TGTGCCAGCAGTCCTAACAGGGGTACGGCCGGGGAGCTGTTTTTT.

The chain has TRBV4-3 and TRBJ2-3, with 9 bases aligning to TRBD2. After removal of 0 bases from V and 0 bases from J, the junction contained 10 bases not matched to a gene. The CDR3 loop spans 19 amino acids. Germline CDR1 is LGHNA and CDR2 is YSLEER. The CDR3 reads CASSQDLLAGTSSTDTQYF. The CDR3 coding sequence is TGCGCCAGCAGCCAAGATCTACTAGCGGGTACATCTAGCACAGATACGCAGTATTTT.

The chain couples TRBV20-1 to TRBJ1-2, with 8 bases lining up with TRBD1. Looked up from germline, CDR1 is DFQATT and CDR2 is SNEGSKA (reference sequence). Unmatched junction bases numbered 6, after V lost 6 bases and J lost 0 bases. This CDR3 has 14 amino acids. CDR3 loop: CSAPSDRANYGYTF. In DNA form, the CDR3 reads TGCAGTGCCCCGTCGGACAGGGCTAACTATGGCTACACCTTC.

The chain recombines TRBV19 with TRBJ1-2; 7 nucleotides line up with TRBD1. Losses at the gene ends were 3 bases for V and 3 bases for J; bases not matched to a gene: 13. Germline CDR1 LNHDA, CDR2 SQIVND (reference sequence). CDR3 length: 17 residues. The CDR3 DNA is TGTGCCAGTAGTATCGCCCGGGACAGATTTTTTGACTATGGCTACACCTTC. Translated, it gives CASSIARDRFFDYGYTF. Full variable domain (remainder filled in from reference TRBV19 and TRBJ1-2): DGGITQSPKYLFRKEGQNVTLSCEQNLNHDAMYWYRQDPGQGLRLIYYSQIVNDFQKGDIAEGYSVSREKKESFPLTVTSAQKNPTAFYLCASSIARDRFFDYGYTFGSGTRLTVV.

This CDR3 is CASSPAGEDSPLHF. DNA for the CDR3: TGTGCCAGCTCACCAGCAGGGGAAGATTCACCCCTCCACTTT. J is TRBJ1-6 and V is TRBV18; weak D call: TRBD1 (6 bases). The CDR3 covers 14 residues. Between the trimmed V and J ends, which lost 2 bases and 8 bases, there was a span of 10 bases. Per the germline V gene, CDR1 is KGHSH and CDR2 is LQKENI.

In the case of this clonotype: This may be a read error, as it is one base from a much larger clone. The rearrangement links TRBV5-1 to TRBJ2-3; 10 bases match TRBD2. This CDR3 comprises 16 residues. Germline CDR1 SGHRS, CDR2 YFSETQ. In nucleotides, the CDR3 is TGCGCCAGCAGCCTCGGGACTAGCGCTAGAGGAGATACGCGGTATTTT. As protein: CASSLGTSARGDTRYF. The variable domain in full, with the rest retrieved from reference TRBV5-1 and TRBJ2-3, is KAGVTQTPRYLIKTRGQQVTLSCSPISGHRSVSWYQQTPGQGLQFLFEYFSETQRNKGNFPGRFSGRQFSNSRSEMNVSTLELGDSALYLCASSLGTSARGDTRYFGPGTRLTVL.

The J gene is TRBJ2-7, the V gene TRBV10-3; 11 bases align to TRBD1. The CDR3 consists of 16 residues. CDR1 ENHRY and CDR2 SYGVKD come from the germline V gene. With 1 base clipped from V and 7 bases from J, the junction kept 9 bases outside the gene matches. CDR3 region: CAISEYQAGTGGEQYF. CDR3 sequence (DNA): TGTGCCATCAGTGAGTACCAAGCCGGGACAGGGGGGGAGCAGTACTTC.

This clonotype was seen more than once but under ten times. The chain couples TRBV2 to TRBJ2-3; 7 bases are shared with TRBD2. J lost 6 bases, V lost 4 bases, and 4 bases had no gene match. The CDR3 has 13 amino acids. Germline V gene sequence: CDR1 SNHLY, CDR2 FYNNEI. DNA for the CDR3: TGTGCCAGCAGTGGGGAGGGGTTCGATACGCAGTATTTT. Its translation is CASSGEGFDTQYF.